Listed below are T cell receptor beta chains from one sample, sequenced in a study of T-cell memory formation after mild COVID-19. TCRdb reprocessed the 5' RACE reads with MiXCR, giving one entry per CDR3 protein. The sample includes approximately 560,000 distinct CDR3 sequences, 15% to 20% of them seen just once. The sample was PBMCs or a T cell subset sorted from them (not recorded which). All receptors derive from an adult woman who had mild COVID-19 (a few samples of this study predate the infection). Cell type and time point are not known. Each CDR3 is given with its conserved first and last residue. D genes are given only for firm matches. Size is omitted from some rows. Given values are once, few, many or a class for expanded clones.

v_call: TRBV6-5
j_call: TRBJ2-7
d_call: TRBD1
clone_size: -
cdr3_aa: CASSYAKDRGRYSYEQYF
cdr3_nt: TGTGCCAGCAGTTACGCCAAAGACAGGGGCCGATACTCCTACGAGCAGTACTTC

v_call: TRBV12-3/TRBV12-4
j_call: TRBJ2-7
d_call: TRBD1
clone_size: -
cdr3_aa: CASSSHRGGYEQYF
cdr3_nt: TGTGCCAGCAGTTCCCACAGGGGTGGCTACGAGCAGTACTTC

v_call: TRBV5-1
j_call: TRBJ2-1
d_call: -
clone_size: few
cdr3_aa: CASSLASFVAISEQFF
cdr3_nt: TGCGCCAGCAGCTTGGCTAGTTTCGTGGCTATCTCAGAGCAGTTCTTC

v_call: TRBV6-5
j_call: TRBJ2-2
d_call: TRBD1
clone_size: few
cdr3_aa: CASSNRGQTGELFF
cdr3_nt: TGTGCCAGCTCGAACAGGGGGCAGACCGGGGAGCTGTTTTTT

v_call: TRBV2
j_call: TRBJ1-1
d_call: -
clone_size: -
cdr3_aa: CASTEDWRDTEAFF
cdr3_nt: TGTGCCAGCACCGAGGATTGGAGGGACACTGAAGCTTTCTTT

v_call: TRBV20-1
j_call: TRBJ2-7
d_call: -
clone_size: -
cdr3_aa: CSASSLYEQYF
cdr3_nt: TGCAGTGCTAGTTCCCTCTACGAGCAGTACTTC

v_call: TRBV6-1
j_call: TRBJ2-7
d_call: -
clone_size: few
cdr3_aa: CASSEAWGTSYEQYF
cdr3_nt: TGTGCCAGCAGTGAAGCTTGGGGGACCTCCTACGAGCAGTACTTC

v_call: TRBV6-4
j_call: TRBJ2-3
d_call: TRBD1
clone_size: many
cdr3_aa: CASSLIPSGTGGGTDTQYF
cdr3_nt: TGTGCCAGCAGTCTAATCCCCTCCGGGACAGGGGGTGGCACAGATACGCAGTATTTT

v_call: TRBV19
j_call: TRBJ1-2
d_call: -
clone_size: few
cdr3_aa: CASSIGSSAYGYTF
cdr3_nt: TGTGCCAGTAGTATCGGTTCCTCAGCCTATGGCTACACCTTC

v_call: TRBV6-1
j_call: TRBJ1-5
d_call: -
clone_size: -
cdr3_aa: CASRAVGAGNQPQHF
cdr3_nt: TGTGCCAGCAGGGCGGTTGGGGCTGGCAATCAGCCCCAGCATTTT

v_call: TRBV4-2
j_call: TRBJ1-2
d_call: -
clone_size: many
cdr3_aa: CASSQVSQGSHYGYTF
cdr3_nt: TGTGCCAGCAGCCAAGTGAGCCAGGGGTCCCACTATGGCTACACCTTC

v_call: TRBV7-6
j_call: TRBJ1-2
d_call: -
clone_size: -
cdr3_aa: CASSLVKQKGYTF
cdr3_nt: TGTGCCAGCAGCTTAGTCAAACAGAAGGGCTACACCTTC

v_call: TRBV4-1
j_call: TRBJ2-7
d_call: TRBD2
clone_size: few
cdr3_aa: CASSHSGGSTYEQYF
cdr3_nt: TGCGCCAGCAGCCATAGCGGGGGGTCTACCTACGAGCAGTACTTC

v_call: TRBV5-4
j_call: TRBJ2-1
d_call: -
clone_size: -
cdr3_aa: CASSFRDFSYNEQFF
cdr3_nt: TGTGCCAGCAGCTTCCGGGACTTCTCCTACAATGAGCAGTTCTTC

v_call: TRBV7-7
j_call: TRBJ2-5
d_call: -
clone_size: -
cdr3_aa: CASSLVGGVQETQYF
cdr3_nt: TGTGCTAGCAGCTTAGTGGGCGGGGTTCAAGAGACCCAGTACTTC

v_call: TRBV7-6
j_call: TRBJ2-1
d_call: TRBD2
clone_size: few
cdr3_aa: CASSRGVGGDPYNEQFF
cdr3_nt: TGTGCCAGCAGCCGGGGGGTGGGGGGAGACCCCTACAATGAGCAGTTCTTC

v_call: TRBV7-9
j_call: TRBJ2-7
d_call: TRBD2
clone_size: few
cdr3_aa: CASSLTQSGVVNEQYF
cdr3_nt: TGTGCCAGCAGCTTAACCCAAAGCGGGGTCGTCAACGAGCAGTACTTC

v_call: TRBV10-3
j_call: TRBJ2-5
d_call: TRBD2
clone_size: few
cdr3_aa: CAISDILAGGIQETQYF
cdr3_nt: TGTGCCATCAGTGATATTCTAGCGGGGGGAATACAAGAGACCCAGTACTTC

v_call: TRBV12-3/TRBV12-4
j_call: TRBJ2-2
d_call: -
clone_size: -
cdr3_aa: CASLQAIGELFF
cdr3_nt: TGTGCCAGCCTACAGGCAATCGGGGAGCTGTTTTTT

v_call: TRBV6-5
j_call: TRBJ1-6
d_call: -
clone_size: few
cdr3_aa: CASSSGPRANSPLHF
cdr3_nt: TGTGCCAGCAGCTCCGGCCCGCGGGCTAATTCACCCCTCCACTTT

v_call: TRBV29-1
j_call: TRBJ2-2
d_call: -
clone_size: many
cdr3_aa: CSVGTGTNTGELFF
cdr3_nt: TGCAGCGTTGGGACCGGAACGAACACCGGGGAGCTGTTTTTT

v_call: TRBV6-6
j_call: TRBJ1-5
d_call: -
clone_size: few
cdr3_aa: CASTPWGPSNQPQHF
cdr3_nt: TGTGCCAGCACCCCCTGGGGGCCTAGCAATCAGCCCCAGCATTTT

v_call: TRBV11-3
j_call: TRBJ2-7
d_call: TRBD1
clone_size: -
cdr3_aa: CASSLGTGSFYEQYF
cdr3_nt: TGTGCCAGCAGCTTAGGGACAGGGTCCTTCTACGAGCAGTACTTC

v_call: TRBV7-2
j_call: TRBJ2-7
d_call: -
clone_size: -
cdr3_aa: CASSLGLVSWGQYF
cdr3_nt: TGTGCCAGCAGCTTAGGACTAGTTAGTTGGGGGCAGTACTTC

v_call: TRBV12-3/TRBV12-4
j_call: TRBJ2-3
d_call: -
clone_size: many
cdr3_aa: CASSPDPDTQYF
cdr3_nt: TGTGCCAGCAGTCCCGACCCAGATACGCAGTATTTT

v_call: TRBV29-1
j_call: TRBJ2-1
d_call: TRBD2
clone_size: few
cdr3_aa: CSVAGLAGYNEQFF
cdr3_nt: TGCAGCGTTGCGGGACTAGCGGGATACAATGAGCAGTTCTTC

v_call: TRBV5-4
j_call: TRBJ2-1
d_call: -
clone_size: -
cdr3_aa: CASSGRGEFRNEQFF
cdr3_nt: TGTGCCAGCAGCGGGAGGGGGGAGTTCCGCAATGAGCAGTTCTTC

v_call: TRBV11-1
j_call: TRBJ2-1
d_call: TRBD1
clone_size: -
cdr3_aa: CASSLAGTGRNEQFF
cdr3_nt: TGTGCCAGCAGCTTGGCCGGGACAGGGCGGAATGAGCAGTTCTTC

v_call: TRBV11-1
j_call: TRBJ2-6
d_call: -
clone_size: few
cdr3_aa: CASRSMRGANVLTF
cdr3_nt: TGTGCCAGCAGATCGATGCGCGGGGCCAACGTCCTGACTTTC